The clone carrying this T cell receptor beta chain was seen once. Its specificity is not known. The CDR3 covers 15 residues. Germline values: CDR1 SQVTM, CDR2 ANQGSEA. Germline trimming cut 1 base from V and 0 bases from J; bases unmatched to any gene: 3. The method was immunoSEQ multiplex PCR; TCRdb's version includes in-frame clones alone and lacks a portion of them. The sample consists of around 2.3 million clones, 95% of them appearing once. The data are from a study of shared clonotypes between healthy human individuals. Notes on the study in general: Specimens sampled were limited to blood, with tissue repertoires likely differing. Richness estimates generally favored naive over memory subsets.

A CD45RA-negative memory subset and a CD45RA+ naive subset were separated from the CD4+ cells. The sample consisted of naive CD4+ T cells sorted from blood. The subset was: CD45RA+ positively selected. The source of this sequence is a man between 18 and 35 years old in good health. The rearrangement uses TRBV29-1 and TRBJ2-4, with 7 bases that match TRBD2. The DNA for the CDR3 is TGCAGCGTTGAAGGGGGAGGGCTAGCCAAAAACATTCAGTACTTC. It specifies CSVEGGGLAKNIQYF.